These 12 T cell receptor beta chains were all obtained from the same sample, sequenced in a study of blood T cell repertoires in COVID-19. Data came from immunoSEQ multiplex PCR; TCRdb stores just in-frame clones and leaves some out. The sample contains hundreds of thousands of clones, approximately 90% of which appear only once. Sequencing was done on a sample of PBMCs or T cells enriched from blood (not recorded which). Source of these receptors: a woman younger than 30 who had recovered from COVID-19.

This rearrangement joins TRBV6-5 to TRBJ1-3, with D possibly matching TRBD1 (6 bases). The CDR3 consists of 14 residues. Trimming took 4 bases from V and 4 from J, leaving 11 bases between them. Germline CDR1 and CDR2: MNHEY and SVGAGI. CDR3 protein: CASSWAGTGNTIYF. The CDR3 nucleotides read TGTGCCAGCAGTTGGGCCGGGACAGGAAACACCATATATTTT.

The V call is TRBV6-5, the J call TRBJ1-2, with D perhaps matching TRBD1 (5 bases). Germline-derived CDR1 and CDR2 are MNHEY and SVGAGI. The CDR3 extends over 16 amino acids. Trimming took 4 bases from V and 6 from J, leaving 21 bases between them. This chain's CDR3 is CASSFSSGLTDHGYTF. For the CDR3, the DNA is TGTGCCAGCAGTTTCTCTTCGGGACTGACAGACCATGGCTACACCTTC.

The genes are TRBV9 and TRBJ2-7; TRBD2 agrees at 8 bases. The junction had 10 bases not matched to a gene; V was cut back by 7 bases and J by 4 bases. The CDR3 sequence is 14 residues long. Germline CDR1 reads SGDLS; CDR2 reads YYNGEE. CDR3 protein: CASARAGGPYEQYF. Written as DNA, the CDR3 is TGTGCCAGCGCCCGGGCGGGGGGACCTTACGAGCAGTACTTC.

The chain recombines TRBV11-2 with TRBJ1-3; D perhaps matches TRBD1 (5 bases). CDR3 length: 19 amino acids. The germline V and J ends were trimmed by 0 bases and 4 bases, with 22 bases remaining between them. Germline loops: CDR1 SGHAT, CDR2 FQNNGV. This CDR3 reads CASSLDERGRGSSGNTIYF. CDR3 nucleotide sequence: TGTGCCAGCAGCTTAGATGAAAGGGGAAGGGGATCCTCCGGAAACACCATATATTTT.

The chain uses TRBV7-2 and TRBJ1-1; no clear D. The germline gives CDR1 SGHTA, CDR2 FQGNSA. This CDR3 spans 14 amino acids. Trimming stripped 3 bases from V and 0 bases from J, with 8 bases between. The CDR3 spells CASSFGEVNTEAFF. The CDR3 nucleotides are TGTGCCAGCAGCTTCGGGGAGGTGAACACTGAAGCTTTCTTT.

J is TRBJ1-1 and V is TRBV28; unclear D gene. Germline V gene data show CDR1 as MDHEN and CDR2 as SYDVKM. This CDR3 comprises 12 residues. V lost 8 bases to trimming and J lost 3 bases, with 10 bases between them. The CDR3 nucleotides are TGTGCCAGCGGCCCGCGGCACACTGAAGCTTTCTTT. Translated: CASGPRHTEAFF.

For the CDR3, the DNA is TGTGCCAGCAGTGACAGGGTTGGGTCACCCCTCCACTTT. Amino acids: CASSDRVGSPLHF. V and J are TRBV12-3 or TRBV12-4 and TRBJ1-6, with 7 bases fitting TRBD1. V was pared by 5 bases and J by 10 bases, with 5 bases of the junction left unmatched. CDR3 length equals 13 residues.

The V call is TRBV2, the J call TRBJ1-4; D remains ambiguous. There are 11 residues in the CDR3. The ends were cut back, 5 bases at V and 7 bases at J, with 5 bases in the middle. Per germline, CDR1 SNHLY and CDR2 FYNNEI. In DNA form, the CDR3 reads TGTGCCAGCAGTACACGTGAAAAACTGTTTTTT. Translation gives CASSTREKLFF.

This clone turned up a few times. The chain couples TRBV10-3 to TRBJ1-2; 9 bases map to TRBD1. V trimming: 6 bases; J trimming: 1 base; junction bases outside the gene matches: 3. This CDR3 contains 14 residues. Germline loops: CDR1 ENHRY, CDR2 SYGVKD. This CDR3 is CAIRGQGLNYGYTF. The DNA for the CDR3 is TGTGCCATCAGGGGACAGGGCCTTAACTATGGCTACACCTTC.

The chain joins TRBV9 to TRBJ1-3; TRBD1 agrees at 8 bases. This CDR3 comprises 16 residues. CDR1 is SGDLS, CDR2 YYNGEE, per germline. The V gene end was trimmed by 0 bases and the J gene end by 1 base; junction bases not matched to a gene: 3. Here the CDR3 reads CASSVGWTGSGNTIYF. For the CDR3, the DNA is TGTGCCAGCAGCGTAGGTTGGACAGGGTCTGGAAACACCATATATTTT. The full variable domain, with the rest looked up from reference TRBV9 and TRBJ1-3, is DSGVTQTPKHLITATGQRVTLRCSPRSGDLSVYWYQQSLDQGLQFLIQYYNGEERAKGNILERFSAQQFPDLHSELNLSSLELGDSALYFCASSVGWTGSGNTIYFGEGSWLTVV.

This clone appeared once. V usage is TRBV5-4 and J usage is TRBJ2-2; 7 bases line up with TRBD1. Germline V gene sequence: CDR1 SGHNT, CDR2 YYREEE (reference sequence). This CDR3 has 15 amino acids. The junction had 5 bases not matched to a gene; V was cut back by 4 bases and J by 2 bases. CDR3 region: CASSRRQGNTGELFF. Here the CDR3 DNA reads TGTGCCAGCAGCCGCAGACAGGGTAACACCGGGGAGCTGTTTTTT.

The chain joins TRBV2 to TRBJ2-4; tentatively, D is TRBD2 (5 bases). Deletions cut 8 bases from V and 1 base from J, with 15 bases between. The V gene's germline CDR1 is SNHLY and CDR2 FYNNEI. The CDR3 runs to 15 residues. This CDR3 reads CASLGGRGAKNIQYF. CDR3 in DNA: TGTGCCAGCCTGGGTGGCCGAGGGGCCAAAAACATTCAGTACTTC.